The rows below give T cell receptor beta chains drawn from one sample of a study of T cell changes during pregnancy in multiple sclerosis. Only in-frame clones appear in the TCRdb table, and some are missing; sequencing was by immunoSEQ multiplex PCR. The data hold about 34,000 clones, with 80% to 90% observed a single time. Sequences were derived from CD8+ T cells from peripheral blood mononuclear cells, sampled in the third trimester of pregnancy. The receptors stem from a female donor with multiple sclerosis, enrolled in a pregnancy study. CDR3s include the opening cysteine and the closing phenylalanine or tryptophan. The listing skips clone size in some rows; elsewhere it reads once, few, many or a size class.

cdr3_length	v_call	clone_size	j_call	cdr3_aa
14	TRBV7-8	.	TRBJ2-7	CASSSTGTNYEQYF
16	TRBV7-3	few	TRBJ2-1	CASSLTSGGGLNEQFF
12	TRBV5-8	.	TRBJ2-7	CASSPLSYEQYF
13	TRBV10-3	once	TRBJ1-6	CATLSSYNSPLHF
17	TRBV4-3	once	TRBJ2-7	CASSQELGGGGPDEQYF
15	TRBV7-9	.	TRBJ2-3	CASSQTGVSTDTQYF
13	TRBV14	.	TRBJ1-1	CASSPGPASEAFF
15	TRBV7-9	.	TRBJ1-4	CASRQRTATNEKLFF
15	TRBV28	.	TRBJ2-7	CASSLSWDSTYEQYF
16	TRBV30	.	TRBJ2-2	CAWSVLAGSYTGELFF
13	TRBV30	.	TRBJ1-1	CAWARQTTDGAFF
13	TRBV7-3	once	TRBJ1-2	CASSSTQGGGYTF
14	TRBV9	.	TRBJ1-1	CASSVGVGDTEAFF
17	TRBV11-3	.	TRBJ1-2	CASSPTGGIGGYYGYTF
13	TRBV6-1	.	TRBJ1-1	CAATGGDVTEAFF
17	TRBV7-9	.	TRBJ2-7	CASSPESFGTRLYEQYF
15	TRBV7-3	.	TRBJ2-5	CASSLAGGGRETQYF
13	TRBV9	few	TRBJ2-5	CASSLRGQETQYF
14	TRBV5-8	.	TRBJ2-2	CASSPRRGTGELFF
14	TRBV11-2	.	TRBJ2-7	CASSQGALTYEQYF
13	TRBV13	once	TRBJ1-2	CASSTRDQGGYTF
14	TRBV27	.	TRBJ2-1	CASSWGEGYGEQFF
15	TRBV7-7	medium-sized	TRBJ2-1	CASSLEANAYNEQFF
14	TRBV6-5	.	TRBJ2-7	CASSYRTQHHEQYF
14	TRBV7-8	medium-sized	TRBJ2-7	CASSTGQGLHEQYF
13	TRBV29-1	.	TRBJ1-1	CSGTATENTEAFF
11	TRBV2	.	TRBJ2-7	CASNPGYEQYF
15	TRBV6-4	.	TRBJ2-1	CASSEGTGGYNEQFF
15	TRBV7-9	.	TRBJ2-7	CASSSLAGGSYEQYF
15	TRBV19	.	TRBJ2-1	CASSAQGSSYNEQFF
17	TRBV30	.	TRBJ2-3	CAWRGLAGGAVRDTQYF
15	TRBV4-3	.	TRBJ2-1	CASSLMAGGYNEQFF
18	TRBV9	.	TRBJ2-1	CASSVVGRGFSSYNEQFF
13	TRBV6-5	.	TRBJ2-5	CASSADRGETQYF
16	TRBV13	.	TRBJ1-1	CASSLGATGANTEAFF
17	TRBV7-2	.	TRBJ2-5	CASSLHLSGANQETQYF
14	TRBV9	once	TRBJ2-5	CASSVRTGIGTQYF
16	TRBV25-1	.	TRBJ1-1	CASSAWTGGSNTEAFF
14	TRBV6-6	.	TRBJ2-2	CASNQPRQAGELFF
11	TRBV20-1	.	TRBJ1-2	CSAPGIGGYTF
17	TRBV13	.	TRBJ1-6	CASSPSGAESYNSPLHF
14	TRBV9	.	TRBJ1-1	CASSVQVVNTEAFF
12	TRBV6-5	.	TRBJ1-4	CASRTTGEKLFF
16	TRBV6-6	.	TRBJ2-3	CASSYAVAGGTDTQYF
13	TRBV6-5	.	TRBJ1-5	CASRRRQGQPQHF
14	TRBV19	once	TRBJ2-2	CASSLTDYTGELFF
14	TRBV27	.	TRBJ1-1	CASSLSQGATEAFF
15	TRBV9	.	TRBJ1-5	CASSLGPTGDQPQHF
16	TRBV9	.	TRBJ2-3	CASSVIGAGGTDTQYF
15	TRBV7-2	once	TRBJ2-2	CASSLLGLNTGELFF
15	TRBV18	.	TRBJ1-1	CASSPDEEKNTEAFF
11	TRBV10-3	.	TRBJ1-1	CAIRHGNEAFF
15	TRBV4-3	.	TRBJ2-1	CASSQYRTSGGEQFF
12	TRBV5-4	.	TRBJ2-1	CASRTTSTEQFF
13	TRBV2	.	TRBJ2-5	CARPGQNQETQYF